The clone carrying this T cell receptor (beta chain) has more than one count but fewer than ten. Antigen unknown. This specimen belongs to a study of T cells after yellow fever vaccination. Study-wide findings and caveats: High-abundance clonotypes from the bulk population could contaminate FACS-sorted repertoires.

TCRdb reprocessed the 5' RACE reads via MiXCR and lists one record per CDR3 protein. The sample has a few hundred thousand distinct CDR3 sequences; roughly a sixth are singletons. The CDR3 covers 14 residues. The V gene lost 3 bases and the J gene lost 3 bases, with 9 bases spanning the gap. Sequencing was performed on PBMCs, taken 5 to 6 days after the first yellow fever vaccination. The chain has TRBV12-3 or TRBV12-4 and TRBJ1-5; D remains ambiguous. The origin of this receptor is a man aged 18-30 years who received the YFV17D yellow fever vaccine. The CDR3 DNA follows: TGTGCCAGCAGTTTTTTCCAGTACAATCAGCCCCAGCATTTT. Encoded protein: CASSFFQYNQPQHF.